The present T cell receptor beta chain was sequenced within a study of CD8 T cells in ankylosing spondylitis. Regarding the study as a whole: A TCR beta motif made of about 8 highly homologous variants seemed typical of ankylosing spondylitis blood. Significant enrichment of disease-linked clones was reportedly seen in matched ankylosing spondylitis synovial fluid.

There are 14 residues in the CDR3. V gave up 7 bases and J gave up 1 base; unmatched junction bases: 6. CDR1 and CDR2 from the germline V gene are MDHEN and SYDVKM. With respect to this clonotype: Its target is not known.

Libraries of TCR beta came from quantitative 5'-RACE with molecular barcodes. A single record per CDR3 protein comes from TCRdb applying MiXCR to the 5' RACE reads. This table holds around 300,000 distinct CDR3 sequences, around 10% found once. Material: blood, either unsorted or a sorted T cell fraction (not recorded which). The V and J genes are TRBV28 and TRBJ2-7; 8 bases map to TRBD1. The source of this sequence is a female donor with ankylosing spondylitis or in good health (not recorded which). Here the CDR3 DNA reads TGTGCCAGCACCCCAGGGGGCAAGTCCTACGAGCAGTACTTC. This encodes CASTPGGKSYEQYF.